The 21 T cell receptor beta chains below all came from one sample that was sequenced in a study of T cell changes during pregnancy in multiple sclerosis. Repertoires were generated with immunoSEQ multiplex PCR, while TCRdb's copy carries only in-frame clones and drops some. The table records roughly 85,000 clones, more than 85% of them present only once. The input for sequencing was peripheral blood, taken in the first trimester of pregnancy. Every receptor here comes from a female donor with multiple sclerosis, enrolled in a pregnancy study.

The chain combines TRBV13 with TRBJ1-2, with D hard to call. Trimming took 4 bases from V and 1 from J, leaving 10 bases between them. Germline assignment: CDR1 PRHDT and CDR2 FYEKMQ (reference sequence). This CDR3 has 14 amino acids. CDR3 residues: CASSSGWSNYGYTF. The DNA for the CDR3 is TGTGCCAGCAGCTCCGGCTGGAGTAACTATGGCTACACCTTC. The full variable domain, with the rest looked up from reference TRBV13 and TRBJ1-2, is AAGVIQSPRHLIKEKRETATLKCYPIPRHDTVYWYQQGPGQDPQFLISFYEKMQSDKGSIPDRFSAQQFSDYHSELNMSSLELGDSALYFCASSSGWSNYGYTFGSGTRLTVV.

The count of this clone is one. This sequence joins TRBV11-3 and TRBJ2-7, with 9 bases matching TRBD2. With 5 bases clipped from V and 2 bases from J, the junction kept 4 bases outside the gene matches. CDR1 and CDR2 from the germline V gene are SGHNT and YENEEA. The CDR3 consists of 14 residues. The CDR3 here is CASSPPSGAYEQYF. CDR3 nucleotides: TGTGCCAGCAGCCCACCTAGCGGGGCCTACGAGCAGTACTTC.

This clone was picked up a small number of times. The rearrangement links TRBV5-6 to TRBJ1-2, with 8 bases matching TRBD1. This CDR3 is built from 18 residues. J lost 1 base, V lost 0 bases, and 11 bases had no gene match. Germline CDR1 and CDR2: SGHDT and YYEEEE. The chain's CDR3 is CASSLGPPGTGLNYGYTF. The CDR3 DNA reads as TGTGCCAGCAGCTTGGGCCCGCCAGGGACAGGCCTTAACTATGGCTACACCTTC.

The gene calls are TRBV14 and TRBJ1-1; 7 bases are shared with TRBD1. CDR1 and CDR2 (germline): SGHDN, FVKESK. The CDR3 runs 14 residues. V lost 2 bases and J lost 8; bases outside the gene matches: 8. In DNA, the CDR3 is TGTGCCAGCAGCCAACTAGGGGACAGCCGAGAAGCTTTCTTT. Translation: CASSQLGDSREAFF.

The chain carries TRBV6-5 and TRBJ2-5; TRBD1 aligns across 10 bases. The J call may not be correct, given that the DNA end is closer to TRBJ2-7. Germline CDR1 reads MNHEY; CDR2 reads SVGAGI. The CDR3 spans 15 residues. As DNA, the CDR3 is TGTGCCAGCAGCCAAACCGGGACAGGGGTATACGAGCAGTACTTC. Its translation: CASSQTGTGVYEQYF.

V gene TRBV5-1 combines with J gene TRBJ1-4; TRBD1 aligns across 7 bases. The V gene's germline CDR1 is SGHRS and CDR2 YFSETQ. Losses at the gene ends were 3 bases for V and 0 bases for J; bases not matched to a gene: 2. The CDR3 has 15 amino acids. The CDR3 here is CASSSTGATNEKLFF. As DNA, the CDR3 is TGCGCCAGCAGCTCAACAGGGGCAACTAATGAAAAACTGTTTTTT.

This clone showed up just once. The chain employs TRBV9 and TRBJ2-3; D is possibly TRBD2 (6 bases). Deletions cut 0 bases from V and 6 bases from J, with 8 bases between. CDR3 size: 13 residues. In germline, CDR1 is SGDLS, CDR2 YYNGEE. The DNA of the CDR3 is TGTGCCAGCAGCGTAGCTGGGAGGGATACGCAGTATTTT. This codes for CASSVAGRDTQYF.

The chain joins TRBV5-1 to TRBJ2-5; D might be TRBD1 (6 bases). Trimming shortened V by 3 bases and J by 4 bases, and 19 bases separated the two germline ends. The germline V gene has CDR1 SGHRS and CDR2 YFSETQ. CDR3 length: 16 residues. The CDR3: CASSSTGQITRETQYF. CDR3 bases: TGCGCCAGCAGCTCGACCGGACAGATTACGCGAGAGACCCAGTACTTC.

J is TRBJ1-5 and V is TRBV21-1; the tabulated D call, TRBD1, remains unverified against the DNA. TRBV21-1 is given as a pseudogene. The CDR3 has 19 amino acids. The CDR3 sequence: CASSKTKEGRGPLNQPQHF. The DNA of the CDR3 is TGTGCCAGCAGCAAAACTAAAGAGGGCAGGGGCCCTCTAAATCAGCCCCAGCATTTT.

The V and J genes are TRBV28 and TRBJ1-3, with 8 positions matching TRBD1. The CDR3 has 16 residues. V was clipped by 2 bases and J by 3 bases; unmatched bases: 6. CDR1 and CDR2 from the germline V gene are MDHEN and SYDVKM. The CDR3 DNA is TGTGCCAGCAGTTTAAGTGGGACAGGACTTGGAAACACCATATATTTT. As protein: CASSLSGTGLGNTIYF.

The chain links TRBV28 to TRBJ1-1, with D unresolved. Per the germline V gene, CDR1 is MDHEN and CDR2 is SYDVKM. The CDR3 extends over 12 amino acids. V gave up 0 bases and J gave up 11 bases, with 10 bases separating them. The CDR3 reads CASSLWQLGAFF. The CDR3 coding sequence is TGTGCCAGCAGTTTATGGCAGCTCGGGGCTTTCTTT.

This clone was recorded once. V and J are TRBV7-9 and TRBJ2-2; D is unclear. Germline CDR1 SEHNR, CDR2 FQNEAQ (reference sequence). Between the trimmed V and J ends, which lost 5 bases and 0 bases, there was a span of 4 bases. CDR3 length: 13 amino acids. DNA of the CDR3: TGTGCCAGCAGCGTATCGAACACCGGGGAGCTGTTTTTT. It encodes CASSVSNTGELFF.

This chain joins TRBV19 and TRBJ2-1; 11 nucleotides agree with TRBD2. The junction had 5 bases not matched to a gene; V was cut back by 4 bases and J by 0 bases. There are 17 residues in the CDR3. Per germline, CDR1 LNHDA and CDR2 SQIVND (reference sequence). The CDR3 DNA reads as TGTGCCAGTAGTAGGCTAGCGGGGGGCTCCTCCTACAATGAGCAGTTCTTC. This sequence encodes CASSRLAGGSSYNEQFF.

V is TRBV28 and J is TRBJ2-7; TRBD1 aligns across 8 bases. This CDR3 has 16 residues. Trimming at V came to 1 base and at J to 0 bases, leaving 5 bases not matched to a gene. Germline lookup yields CDR1 MDHEN and CDR2 SYDVKM. The chain's CDR3 is CASSLYRQGISYEQYF. CDR3 sequence (DNA): TGTGCCAGCAGTTTATATCGACAGGGGATCTCCTACGAGCAGTACTTC.

This chain links TRBV5-1 with TRBJ2-1, with TRBD1 as a possible D gene (6 bases). The CDR3 loop spans 18 amino acids. Trimming shortened V by 4 bases and J by 5 bases, and 25 bases separated the two germline ends. Germline V CDR1 and CDR2: SGHRS, YFSETQ. DNA of the CDR3: TGCGCCAGCAGCCGGCCTAACACGACAGGTTTAAGACACAATGAGCAGTTCTTC. The encoded protein is CASSRPNTTGLRHNEQFF. Supplemented by reference TRBV5-1 and TRBJ2-1, the full variable domain reads KAGVTQTPRYLIKTRGQQVTLSCSPISGHRSVSWYQQTPGQGLQFLFEYFSETQRNKGNFPGRFSGRQFSNSRSEMNVSTLELGDSALYLCASSRPNTTGLRHNEQFFGPGTRLTVL.

This clone was observed once. This rearrangement joins TRBV18 to TRBJ2-2, with unresolved D. Germline V gene sequence: CDR1 KGHSH, CDR2 LQKENI. The germline V and J ends were trimmed by 4 bases and 6 bases, with 9 bases remaining between them. This CDR3 spans 13 amino acids. The CDR3 sequence is CASSQKIAGELFF. The CDR3 coding sequence is TGTGCCAGCTCACAGAAGATAGCCGGGGAGCTGTTTTTT.

The CDR3 sequence is CASSPQDRYRYGYTF. The CDR3 DNA follows: TGTGCCAGCTCACCGCAGGACAGGTACCGCTATGGCTACACCTTC. V usage is TRBV18 and J usage is TRBJ1-2; 7 bases are shared with TRBD1. V was clipped by 3 bases and J by 4 bases; unmatched bases: 8. The CDR3 covers 15 residues. CDR1 is KGHSH and CDR2 is LQKENI in the germline V gene.

This chain links TRBV6-5 with TRBJ2-5, with 10 bases lining up with TRBD2. J gave up 1 base and V 4 bases, and 6 bases lay outside the gene matches. The germline CDR1 and CDR2 sequences are MNHEY and SVGAGI. The CDR3 totals 16 residues. For the CDR3, the DNA is TGTGCCAGCAGTTTGGGGATAGCGGGGGGCCAAGAGACCCAGTACTTC. Protein sequence: CASSLGIAGGQETQYF.

This chain uses TRBV6-6 with TRBJ2-7; 7 positions match TRBD1. J lost 0 bases, V lost 5 bases, and 7 bases had no gene match. The CDR3 loop spans 15 amino acids. Looked up from germline, CDR1 is MNHNY and CDR2 is SVGAGI (reference sequence). The CDR3 nucleotides read TGTGCCAGCAGTGATGCTGGGACAGTCTCCTACGAGCAGTACTTC. This sequence encodes CASSDAGTVSYEQYF.

V is TRBV29-1 and J is TRBJ2-3; 14 bases fit TRBD2. The CDR3 runs to 17 residues. Germline values: CDR1 SQVTM, CDR2 ANQGSEA. The V gene end was trimmed by 6 bases and the J gene end by 1 base; junction bases not matched to a gene: 9. This chain's CDR3 is CSVARLAGGRGTDTQYF. DNA of the CDR3: TGCAGCGTCGCGCGACTAGCGGGGGGGAGGGGCACAGATACGCAGTATTTT.

The chain carries TRBV5-6 and TRBJ2-7, with TRBD1 matching 8 bases. The CDR3 extends over 15 amino acids. The germline V gene has CDR1 SGHDT and CDR2 YYEEEE. The trim removed 3 bases at V and 4 bases at J, leaving 9 bases unmatched. CDR3 residues: CASSYRQGREYEQYF. In DNA, the CDR3 is TGTGCCAGCAGCTACAGACAGGGGCGAGAATACGAGCAGTACTTC.